Below, 29 T cell receptor beta chains from the same sample are listed, as sequenced in a study of post-analysis software for immune sequencing data. General study findings and limits: In patients, four to six TRBV segments were more frequent than in controls, with TRBV5-6, TRBV5-1 and TRBV20-1 among them.

Each TCR beta cDNA library carried unique molecular identifiers. TCRdb processed the PCR reads anew with MiXCR; each CDR3 protein has one entry. The sample has roughly 540,000 distinct CDR3 sequences; around a third are singletons. Their antigens remain unidentified. Sample: blood. Receptor source: a girl aged 2-17 years with multiple sclerosis.

This clonotype appeared a few times. This chain joins TRBV20-1 and TRBJ2-1; 12 bases match TRBD2. The ends lost 4 bases at V and 9 bases at J; junction bases unmatched: 4. The germline V gene encodes CDR1 DFQATT and CDR2 SNEGSKA (reference sequence). The CDR3 has 13 residues. CDR3 DNA sequence: TGCAGTGCTACTAGCGGGGGGGCGGTTGAGCAGTTCTTC. Translated, it gives CSATSGGAVEQFF.

V usage is TRBV5-1 and J usage is TRBJ2-1; D is tentatively TRBD1 or TRBD2 (5 bases each). CDR1 SGHRS and CDR2 YFSETQ come from the germline V gene. With 4 bases removed from V and 6 bases from J, the gap between germline ends came to 26 bases. This CDR3 spans 18 amino acids. CDR3: CASSTTVMKVPGSNEQFF. In nucleotides, the CDR3 is TGCGCCAGCAGCACGACAGTGATGAAGGTTCCGGGGAGCAATGAGCAGTTCTTC.

The rearrangement links TRBV12-3 or TRBV12-4 to TRBJ2-1, with 10 bases matching TRBD1. The ends lost 6 bases at V and 5 bases at J; junction bases unmatched: 7. CDR3 length equals 15 residues. CDR3 sequence: CASSPDRGRDNEQFF. The CDR3 nucleotides are TGTGCCAGCAGCCCTGACAGGGGGCGAGACAATGAGCAGTTCTTC.

This clonotype was observed a few times. The gene calls are TRBV11-2 and TRBJ2-5, with 8 bases fitting TRBD2. This CDR3 has 15 residues. In germline, CDR1 is SGHAT, CDR2 FQNNGV. Losses at the gene ends were 5 bases for V and 5 bases for J; bases not matched to a gene: 10. The CDR3 sequence is CASSPELAGPETQYF. CDR3 nucleotide sequence: TGTGCCAGCAGCCCGGAGCTAGCGGGTCCCGAGACCCAGTACTTC.

A few counts support this clonotype. This rearrangement joins TRBV6-5 to TRBJ2-5; a possible D gene is TRBD2 (6 bases). Deletions cut 5 bases from V and 5 bases from J, with 9 bases between. Germline V gene sequence: CDR1 MNHEY, CDR2 SVGAGI. The CDR3 is made up of 12 amino acids. The CDR3 protein is CASSNLAETQYF. For the CDR3, the DNA is TGTGCCAGCAGTAACCTAGCGGAGACCCAGTACTTC.

This sequence joins TRBV29-1 and TRBJ1-1; D uncertain. This CDR3 region has 12 residues. Germline CDR1 and CDR2: SQVTM and ANQGSEA. Trimming cost V 7 bases and J 4 bases, with 13 bases left between them. CDR3 residues: CSGSLLGTEAFF. In DNA form, the CDR3 reads TGCAGCGGATCCCTCCTCGGCACTGAAGCTTTCTTT.

The chain couples TRBV5-8 to TRBJ1-1; no clear D. From germline, CDR1 is SGHTS and CDR2 YDEGEE. The CDR3 runs 14 residues. V lost 9 bases, J lost 1 base, and 16 bases lay in between. The CDR3 reads CATLCRARNTEAFF. Written as DNA, the CDR3 is TGTGCCACCCTATGCCGGGCCAGGAACACTGAAGCTTTCTTT. Complete variable domain (other parts from reference TRBV5-8 and TRBJ1-1): EAGVTQSPTHLIKTRGQQATLRCSPISGHTSVYWYQQALGLGLQFLLWYDEGEERNRGNFPPRFSGRQFPNYSSELNVNALELEDSALYLCATLCRARNTEAFFGQGTRLTVV.

This clonotype was counted a few times. This chain links TRBV20-1 with TRBJ2-3; TRBD2 matches at 7 bases. There are 15 residues in the CDR3. The germline CDR1 and CDR2 sequences are DFQATT and SNEGSKA (reference sequence). The junction had 5 bases not matched to a gene; V was cut back by 1 base and J by 1 base. CDR3 loop: CSARAGSGGTDTQYF. CDR3 bases: TGCAGTGCTAGAGCGGGGAGCGGGGGCACAGATACGCAGTATTTT.

V and J are TRBV20-1 and TRBJ2-1; possibly TRBD2 for D (6 bases). With 8 bases removed from V and 3 bases from J, the gap between germline ends came to 14 bases. CDR1 DFQATT and CDR2 SNEGSKA come from the germline V gene (reference sequence). This CDR3 has 13 residues. The CDR3 sequence is CSRLAINYNEQFF. CDR3 coding DNA: TGCAGTCGTCTAGCGATAAACTACAATGAGCAGTTCTTC.

Here the CDR3 reads CASSEVRLASGEQFF. CDR3 nucleotide sequence: TGCGCCAGCAGTGAGGTGCGGCTCGCGTCCGGGGAGCAGTTCTTC. V and J are TRBV10-2 and TRBJ2-1; D unresolved. Germline V gives CDR1 WSHSY, CDR2 SAAADI. This CDR3 is 15 amino acids long. V was trimmed by 2 bases and J by 10 bases, leaving 18 bases between them.

This clonotype was seen only a few times. This sequence joins TRBV6-2 or TRBV6-3 and TRBJ2-1, with 14 nucleotides matching TRBD2. The CDR3 has 15 residues. The germline gives CDR1 MNHEY, CDR2 SVGEGT. The V and J ends lost 6 bases and 5 bases, in that order; junction bases with no gene match: 3. The CDR3 region has the DNA TGTGCCAGCAGACTGACTAGCGGGAGGGACAATGAGCAGTTCTTC. It specifies CASRLTSGRDNEQFF.

A few counts support this clonotype. The J gene is TRBJ2-3, the V gene TRBV3-1; no definite D call. The V gene lost 1 base and the J gene lost 2 bases, with 10 bases spanning the gap. CDR3 length equals 15 residues. Per germline, CDR1 LGHDT and CDR2 YNNKEL (reference sequence). The CDR3 DNA follows: TGTGCCAGCAGCCAAGTCCCCCAGTCCACAGATACGCAGTATTTT. Its protein is CASSQVPQSTDTQYF.

This clonotype occurred a few times. This chain joins TRBV4-1 and TRBJ2-4; possible D gene TRBD1, 6 bases. Trimming pared 2 bases from V and 4 bases from J, leaving 9 bases between. CDR1 and CDR2 from the germline V gene are MGHRA and YSYEKL. This CDR3 spans 14 amino acids. This CDR3 is CASSQPQGKNIQYF. The CDR3, as DNA: TGCGCCAGCAGCCAACCTCAGGGGAAAAACATTCAGTACTTC.

The chain couples TRBV5-1 to TRBJ2-1, with 10 nucleotides matching TRBD2. The CDR3 is made up of 15 amino acids. CDR1 and CDR2 from the germline V gene are SGHRS and YFSETQ. The V segment lost 4 bases and the J segment 7 bases; nucleotides outside the gene matches: 8. CDR3 loop: CASSPRLAGVNEQFF. CDR3 nucleotide sequence: TGCGCCAGCAGCCCCCGTCTAGCGGGGGTAAATGAGCAGTTCTTC. Drawing the rest from reference TRBV5-1 and TRBJ2-1, the complete variable domain is KAGVTQTPRYLIKTRGQQVTLSCSPISGHRSVSWYQQTPGQGLQFLFEYFSETQRNKGNFPGRFSGRQFSNSRSEMNVSTLELGDSALYLCASSPRLAGVNEQFFGPGTRLTVL.

This clonotype has more than one count but fewer than ten. The chain is built from TRBV20-1 and TRBJ1-3; no clear D gene. The CDR3 contains 14 residues. Germline CDR1 and CDR2: DFQATT and SNEGSKA (reference sequence). V gave up 3 bases and J gave up 0 bases, with 9 bases separating them. CDR3 coding DNA: TGCAGTGCTAGGCGAACGATCTCTGGAAACACCATATATTTT. It is translated as CSARRTISGNTIYF.

The chain employs TRBV12-3 or TRBV12-4 and TRBJ1-6; the D gene is possibly TRBD1 (5 bases). The CDR3 has 15 residues. V was trimmed by 7 bases and J by 7 bases, leaving 17 bases between them. The CDR3 loop reads CASTPWGGVNSPLHF. CDR3 nucleotides: TGTGCCAGCACCCCTTGGGGGGGAGTAAATTCACCCCTCCACTTT.

This clonotype occurred once. The chain uses TRBV29-1 and TRBJ1-1; D may be TRBD1 (6 bases). Trimming took off 4 bases at V and 0 bases at J, with 12 bases between the two ends. CDR3 length: 14 amino acids. Looked up from germline, CDR1 is SQVTM and CDR2 is ANQGSEA. The CDR3 sequence: CSVVCRTVNTEAFF. The CDR3 DNA is TGCAGCGTTGTGTGTCGGACAGTGAACACTGAAGCTTTCTTT.

J is TRBJ2-2 and V is TRBV5-1, with TRBD1 matching 7 bases. Germline lookup yields CDR1 SGHRS and CDR2 YFSETQ. The CDR3 sequence is 15 residues long. Trimming took 0 bases from V and 3 from J; bases not matched to a gene: 2. The CDR3 is CASSLEGAHTGELFF. The CDR3 nucleotides are TGCGCCAGCAGCTTGGAGGGGGCGCACACCGGGGAGCTGTTTTTT. Based on the CDR3 plus reference TRBV5-1 and TRBJ2-2, the full variable domain is KAGVTQTPRYLIKTRGQQVTLSCSPISGHRSVSWYQQTPGQGLQFLFEYFSETQRNKGNFPGRFSGRQFSNSRSEMNVSTLELGDSALYLCASSLEGAHTGELFFGEGSRLTVL.

This clonotype turned up a few times. The rearrangement links TRBV5-5 to TRBJ2-7; D not certain. Matching the DNA end better, TRBJ2-5 makes the J call doubtful. Germline V gene sequence: CDR1 SGHKS, CDR2 YYEKEE (reference sequence). There are 14 residues in the CDR3. CDR3 in amino acids: CASSLDPRDETQYF. Here the CDR3 DNA reads TGTGCCAGCAGCCTTGACCCAAGAGACGAGACCCAGTACTTC.

J is TRBJ1-2 and V is TRBV19, with a tentative D call TRBD1 (5 bases). This CDR3 is built from 13 residues. Germline CDR1 LNHDA, CDR2 SQIVND (reference sequence). Trimming removed 3 bases at V and 6 bases at J, with 11 bases between. CDR3 coding DNA: TGTGCCAGTAGTATCAGAACAGGTGATGGCTACACCTTC. Residues: CASSIRTGDGYTF.

The chain links TRBV12-3 or TRBV12-4 to TRBJ1-2, with 8 bases that match TRBD1. The CDR3 runs 14 residues. With V trimmed by 3 bases and J by 8 bases, 8 bases remained unmatched. The CDR3 reads CASSFRGQIRGYTF. CDR3 nucleotide sequence: TGTGCCAGCAGTTTCAGGGGGCAGATCCGGGGCTACACCTTC.

The chain employs TRBV20-1 and TRBJ1-6; TRBD1 is a possible D gene (6 bases). The CDR3 loop spans 9 amino acids. Germline loops: CDR1 DFQATT, CDR2 SNEGSKA (reference sequence). The CDR3 reads CRDSSPLHF. DNA of the CDR3: TGCAGGGACAGTTCACCCCTCCACTTT.

This chain connects TRBV5-1 to TRBJ2-5, with 7 bases fitting TRBD2. Germline CDR1 and CDR2: SGHRS and YFSETQ. The CDR3 length is 14 residues. V lost 3 bases and J lost 1; bases outside the gene matches: 3. This CDR3 reads CASSWPGGQETQYF. The CDR3 coding sequence is TGCGCCAGCAGCTGGCCGGGAGGCCAAGAGACCCAGTACTTC. Looking up the rest from reference TRBV5-1 and TRBJ2-5 gives the full variable domain: KAGVTQTPRYLIKTRGQQVTLSCSPISGHRSVSWYQQTPGQGLQFLFEYFSETQRNKGNFPGRFSGRQFSNSRSEMNVSTLELGDSALYLCASSWPGGQETQYFGPGTRLLVL.

The chain carries TRBV7-9 and TRBJ2-5; weak D call: TRBD2 (6 bases). The V end lost 5 bases, the J end lost 2 bases, and 9 bases lay between the germline ends. The CDR3 extends over 13 amino acids. Germline V CDR1 and CDR2: SEHNR, FQNEAQ (reference sequence). The CDR3 spells CASSAGIQETQYF. The CDR3 DNA reads as TGTGCCAGCAGCGCGGGGATTCAAGAGACCCAGTACTTC.

The gene calls are TRBV18 and TRBJ1-5; a weak D match, TRBD1 (5 bases). Trimming took 6 bases from V and 0 from J, leaving 12 bases between them. The CDR3 is 15 residues long. Germline CDR1 KGHSH, CDR2 LQKENI. CDR3 in amino acids: CASSPTEYSNQPQHF. Here the CDR3 DNA reads TGTGCCAGCTCGCCGACAGAGTATAGCAATCAGCCCCAGCATTTT. The variable domain in full, with the rest retrieved from reference TRBV18 and TRBJ1-5, is NAGVMQNPRHLVRRRGQEARLRCSPMKGHSHVYWYRQLPEEGLKFMVYLQKENIIDESGMPKERFSAEFPKEGPSILRIQQVVRGDSAAYFCASSPTEYSNQPQHFGDGTRLSIL.

V gene TRBV10-3 combines with J gene TRBJ2-1; tentative D call: TRBD1 (6 bases). This CDR3 spans 17 amino acids. Trimming pared 0 bases from V and 13 bases from J, leaving 25 bases between. In germline, CDR1 is ENHRY, CDR2 SYGVKD. The CDR3 protein is CAISESRSKGEGETQFF. CDR3 bases: TGTGCCATCAGTGAGTCGAGGTCTAAGGGGGAAGGTGAGACCCAGTTCTTC.

This clonotype was observed at least ten times. This sequence joins TRBV20-1 and TRBJ2-1; a weak D match, TRBD2 (6 bases). Germline V gene data show CDR1 as DFQATT and CDR2 as SNEGSKA (reference sequence). The V end lost 6 bases, the J end lost 7 bases, and 19 bases lay between the germline ends. This CDR3 has 14 residues. The CDR3 DNA sequence: TGCAGTGCCCCGACTAGTTCCCGCCTTAATGAGCAGTTCTTC. Residues: CSAPTSSRLNEQFF.

This clonotype showed up just a few times. The chain employs TRBV15 and TRBJ2-6, with D hard to call. Germline V gives CDR1 LNHNV, CDR2 YYDKDF (reference sequence). The germline V and J ends were trimmed by 7 bases and 0 bases, with 7 bases remaining between them. This CDR3 is built from 14 residues. CDR3 nucleotide sequence: TGTGCCACCACCGGAGCCTCTGGGGCCAACGTCCTGACTTTC. It is translated as CATTGASGANVLTF.

The chain employs TRBV4-1 and TRBJ2-7, with D perhaps matching TRBD1 (5 bases). Trimming cost V 1 base and J 0 bases, with 10 bases left between them. Germline CDR1 MGHRA, CDR2 YSYEKL. This CDR3 comprises 15 residues. The DNA for the CDR3 is TGCGCCAGCAGCCAAGGGGGCCAAAGCTCCTACGAGCAGTACTTC. Its protein product is CASSQGGQSSYEQYF.